This TCR beta chain stems from a study of blood T cells in healthy people across ages. Next came a second PCR, run for about 6 to 11 cycles, which used a sample-barcoded 5' primer along with a J-beta primer mix. Via MiXCR, TCRdb re-called the 5' RACE reads, giving one row per CDR3 protein. The table shows about 640,000 distinct CDR3 sequences, with around 43% occurring only once. This clonotype was detected a few times. Trimming at V came to 2 bases and at J to 6 bases, leaving 7 bases not matched to a gene. Germline values: CDR1 SGHTA, CDR2 FQGNSA. The CDR3 extends over 15 amino acids. This clonotype was sampled from a man aged 80 or over in good health. The material sequenced was blood. The rearrangement joins TRBV7-2 to TRBJ2-7, with 10 bases lining up with TRBD1. The CDR3 region is CASSLPGTGAAEQYF. CDR3 nucleotides: TGTGCCAGCAGCTTACCCGGGACAGGGGCCGCCGAGCAGTACTTC.